The 15 T cell receptor beta chains listed next were all sequenced from one sample in a study of CD8+CD57+ T cells in acquired aplastic anemia. Sequencing was done on patients that had shown CD8+CD57+ cell expansion by flow cytometry. CDR3 and TCR beta VDJ profiling relied on genomic DNA as the template. TCRdb fed the reads into MiXCR, producing one record per CDR3 protein. The sample contains roughly 150,000 distinct CDR3 sequences, about 45% of which appear only once. Sequencing was performed on sorted CD4+, CD8+, or CD8+CD57+ T cells (not recorded which) from PBMCs. The receptors here all came from a human donor with aplastic anemia.

This chain uses TRBV2 with TRBJ2-5, with 9 nucleotides matching TRBD2. The germline V gene encodes CDR1 SNHLY and CDR2 FYNNEI. The CDR3 is 15 residues long. V lost 7 bases to trimming and J lost 3 bases; unmatched junction nucleotides: 9. CDR3 loop: CASTRASGIEETQYF. The DNA for the CDR3 is TGTGCCAGCACGCGGGCTAGCGGGATAGAAGAGACCCAGTACTTC.

This clonotype showed up many times. The chain carries TRBV10-3 and TRBJ1-2, with D possibly being TRBD1 (5 bases). Germline lookup yields CDR1 ENHRY and CDR2 SYGVKD. V lost 3 bases and J lost 4, with 9 bases in between. This CDR3 comprises 13 residues. The CDR3 DNA is TGTGCCATCAGTGACAGGGCTGGCTATGGCTACACCTTC. This encodes CAISDRAGYGYTF.

This clonotype was seen ten or more times. This chain connects TRBV7-8 to TRBJ2-5; 7 bases fit TRBD1. This CDR3 contains 15 residues. The J segment lost 5 bases and the V segment lost 4 bases, leaving 10 bases of the junction unmatched. Germline CDR1 and CDR2: SGHVS and FQNEAQ. The CDR3 loop reads CASSSGVPRGETQYF. The DNA for the CDR3 is TGTGCCAGCAGCTCAGGGGTACCCAGGGGGGAGACCCAGTACTTC.

The chain is built from TRBV2 and TRBJ2-1; no firm D call. Germline CDR1 and CDR2: SNHLY and FYNNEI. V shed 7 bases and J shed 8 bases, with 12 bases lying between them. The CDR3 totals 12 residues. The CDR3 DNA reads as TGTGCCAGCAAGGTCAGGATCTATGAGCAGTTCTTC. This codes for CASKVRIYEQFF.

V usage is TRBV19 and J usage is TRBJ2-5, with D perhaps matching TRBD2 (6 bases). The CDR3 length is 16 residues. Per germline, CDR1 LNHDA and CDR2 SQIVND (reference sequence). With 4 bases removed from V and 7 bases from J, the gap between germline ends came to 22 bases. The CDR3 coding sequence is TGTGCCAGTAGTACATCGGGTAGCGGCGGGATTGGGACCCAGTACTTC. It encodes CASSTSGSGGIGTQYF. The full variable domain, rest sourced from reference TRBV19 and TRBJ2-5, is DGGITQSPKYLFRKEGQNVTLSCEQNLNHDAMYWYRQDPGQGLRLIYYSQIVNDFQKGDIAEGYSVSREKKESFPLTVTSAQKNPTAFYLCASSTSGSGGIGTQYFGPGTRLLVL.

The chain uses TRBV7-2 and TRBJ2-2; D is unclear. V lost 4 bases and J 1 base, leaving 4 bases between the germline ends. This CDR3 contains 13 residues. CDR1 is SGHTA and CDR2 is FQGNSA in the germline V gene. The CDR3 here is CASSWGNTGELFF. The CDR3, as DNA: TGTGCCAGCAGCTGGGGGAACACCGGGGAGCTGTTTTTT. Variable domain in full (rest from reference TRBV7-2 and TRBJ2-2): GAGVSQSPSNKVTEKGKDVELRCDPISGHTALYWYRQSLGQGLEFLIYFQGNSAPDKSGLPSDRFSAERTGGSVSTLTIQRTQQEDSAVYLCASSWGNTGELFFGEGSRLTVL.

There are many counts of this clonotype. The chain recombines TRBV9 with TRBJ2-1; tentative D call: TRBD2 (7 bases). The CDR3 consists of 16 residues. Trimming stripped 3 bases from V and 5 bases from J, with 18 bases between. Germline V gene sequence: CDR1 SGDLS, CDR2 YYNGEE. In DNA, the CDR3 is TGTGCCAGCAGCGAAGGGGGGGCCTTAAGCGACAATGAGCAGTTCTTC. It translates to CASSEGGALSDNEQFF.

J is TRBJ1-1 and V is TRBV5-1, with TRBD1 matching over 7 bases. Germline loops: CDR1 SGHRS, CDR2 YFSETQ. The J segment lost 10 bases and the V segment lost 0 bases, leaving 3 bases of the junction unmatched. The CDR3 sequence is 12 residues long. The CDR3 nucleotides are TGCGCCAGCAGCTTGGATGGGACAGTAGCTTTCTTT. It is translated as CASSLDGTVAFF.

In its sample, this clonotype was seen many times. The V and J genes are TRBV7-6 and TRBJ2-3; TRBD2 aligns across 9 bases. The ends lost 0 bases at V and 10 bases at J; junction bases unmatched: 14. Looked up from germline, CDR1 is SGHVS and CDR2 is FNYEAQ. This CDR3 is built from 17 residues. The CDR3 here is CASSLAKASGAPISQYF. The CDR3 nucleotides are TGTGCCAGCAGCTTAGCGAAAGCTAGCGGGGCCCCCATCTCGCAGTATTTT.

Many counts were recorded for this clonotype. This chain uses TRBV5-1 with TRBJ1-1; TRBD1 matches 10 bases. Germline CDR1 reads SGHRS; CDR2 reads YFSETQ. The CDR3 sequence is 15 residues long. V trimming: 2 bases; J trimming: 1 base; junction bases outside the gene matches: 2. The CDR3, as DNA: TGCGCCAGCAGCTTAAGGGACAGGGGGAACACTGAAGCTTTCTTT. Its translation is CASSLRDRGNTEAFF.

The rearrangement joins TRBV6-1 to TRBJ2-3; possibly TRBD2 for D (6 bases). The V gene's germline CDR1 is MNHNS and CDR2 SASEGT. The CDR3 runs to 15 residues. V was pared by 0 bases and J by 6 bases, with 13 bases between. The CDR3 sequence is CASSEASGGVDTQYF. The CDR3 DNA is TGTGCCAGCAGTGAAGCGAGCGGAGGGGTGGATACGCAGTATTTT.

This clonotype was found many times. The chain has TRBV5-1 and TRBJ2-7, with D unresolved. The CDR3 runs to 13 residues. V lost 1 base to trimming and J lost 5 bases, with 10 bases between them. CDR1 SGHRS and CDR2 YFSETQ come from the germline V gene. Here the CDR3 reads CASSLTGLHEQYF. CDR3 nucleotides: TGCGCCAGCAGCTTGACCGGCTTGCACGAGCAGTACTTC.

The chain combines TRBV15 with TRBJ2-7; tentative D call: TRBD2 (5 bases). V gave up 0 bases and J gave up 3 bases, with 12 bases separating them. CDR1 LNHNV and CDR2 YYDKDF come from the germline V gene (reference sequence). CDR3 length: 15 amino acids. CDR3 nucleotides: TGTGCCACCAGCAGAGATACCGCTAGCAGCTACGAGCAGTACTTC. Amino acid sequence: CATSRDTASSYEQYF. Full variable domain (outside the CDR3, taken from reference TRBV15 and TRBJ2-7): DAMVIQNPRYQVTQFGKPVTLSCSQTLNHNVMYWYQQKSSQAPKLLFHYYDKDFNNEADTPDNFQSRRPNTSFCFLDIRSPGLGDTAMYLCATSRDTASSYEQYFGPGTRLTVT.

This chain links TRBV10-3 with TRBJ2-3; D is undetermined. Germline-derived CDR1 and CDR2 are ENHRY and SYGVKD. V was pared by 7 bases and J by 6 bases, with 8 bases between. This CDR3 contains 11 residues. This CDR3 is CAITTGDTQYF. The CDR3 DNA follows: TGTGCCATCACTACCGGGGATACGCAGTATTTT.

For this clonotype: Just one base apart from a much larger clone, this may be a read error. This chain links TRBV25-1 with TRBJ1-4; no firm D call. The CDR3 totals 15 residues. Germline V gene data show CDR1 as MGHDK and CDR2 as SYGVNS. Here the CDR3 reads CAGSERAPRGEKLFF. The CDR3 region has the DNA TGTGCCGGCAGTGAACGGGCTCCCAGAGGGGAAAAACTGTTTTTT.